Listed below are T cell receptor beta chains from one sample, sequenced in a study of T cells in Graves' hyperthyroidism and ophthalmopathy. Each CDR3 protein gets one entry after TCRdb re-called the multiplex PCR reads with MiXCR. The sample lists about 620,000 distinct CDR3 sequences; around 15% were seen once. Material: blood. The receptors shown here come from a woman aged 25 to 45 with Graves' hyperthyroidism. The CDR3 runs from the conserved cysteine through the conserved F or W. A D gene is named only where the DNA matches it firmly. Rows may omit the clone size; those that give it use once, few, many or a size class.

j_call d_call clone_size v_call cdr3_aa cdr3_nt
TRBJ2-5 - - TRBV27 CASSRGNLDTTQYF TGTGCCAGCAGCCGGGGAAACTTGGATACGACCCAGTACTTC
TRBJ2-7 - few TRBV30 CAWSSTAYEQYF TGTGCCTGGAGTAGTACAGCATACGAGCAGTACTTC
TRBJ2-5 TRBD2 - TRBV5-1 CASSIGTSGGETQYF TGCGCCAGCAGCATCGGGACTAGCGGTGGGGAGACCCAGTACTTC
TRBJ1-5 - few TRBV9 CASSVAHRNDQPQHF TGTGCCAGCAGCGTAGCGCACAGGAACGATCAGCCCCAGCATTTT
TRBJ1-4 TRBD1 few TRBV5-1 CASSLVPGQGAINEKLFF TGCGCCAGCAGCTTGGTCCCGGGACAGGGGGCGATTAATGAAAAACTGTTTTTT
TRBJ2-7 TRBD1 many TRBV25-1 CASSIPQGAGEQYF TGTGCCAGCAGTATCCCACAGGGGGCAGGGGAGCAGTACTTC
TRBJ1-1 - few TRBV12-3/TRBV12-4 CASSLAGNPLNTEAFF TGTGCCAGCAGTCTCGCAGGGAATCCCCTGAACACTGAAGCTTTCTTT
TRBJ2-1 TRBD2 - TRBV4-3 CASSPVAGLTYNEQFF TGCGCCAGCAGCCCCGTAGCGGGACTTACCTACAATGAGCAGTTCTTC
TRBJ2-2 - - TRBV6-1 CASNEGRAINTGELLF TGTGCCAGCAATGAGGGTCGCGCAATAAACACCGGGGAGCTGCTTTTT
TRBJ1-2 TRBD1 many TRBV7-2 CASSLRQGDGYTF TGTGCCAGCAGCCTCAGACAGGGTGATGGCTACACCTTC
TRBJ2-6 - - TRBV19 CASSITSAGANVLTF TGTGCCAGTAGTATAACGTCGGCTGGGGCCAACGTCCTGACTTTC
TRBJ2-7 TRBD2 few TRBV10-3 CAIKPTSGEGSYEQYF TGTGCCATAAAGCCGACTAGCGGCGAAGGGTCCTACGAGCAGTACTTC
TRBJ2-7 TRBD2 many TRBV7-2 CASSLGPSGMYEQYF TGTGCCAGCAGCTTAGGGCCTAGCGGGATGTACGAGCAGTACTTC
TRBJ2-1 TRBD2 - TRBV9 CASSATTSGTYNEQFF TGTGCCAGCAGCGCTACGACTAGCGGGACTTACAATGAGCAGTTCTTC
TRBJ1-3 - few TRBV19 CASSDFRTASGNTIYF TGTGCCAGTAGTGATTTTAGAACGGCCTCTGGAAACACCATATATTTT
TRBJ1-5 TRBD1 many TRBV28 CASSFAGQILPQHF TGTGCCAGCAGTTTTGCGGGACAGATTTTGCCCCAGCATTTT
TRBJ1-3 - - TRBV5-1 CASSPRPGTGNTIYF TGCGCCAGCAGCCCCCGTCCAGGTACTGGAAACACCATATATTTT
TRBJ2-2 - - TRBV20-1 CSASGLTTGELFF TGCAGTGCTTCCGGGCTAACCACCGGGGAGCTGTTTTTT
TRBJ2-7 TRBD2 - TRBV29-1 CSVVLAGVYSYEQYF TGCAGCGTTGTGCTAGCGGGAGTGTACTCCTACGAGCAGTACTTC
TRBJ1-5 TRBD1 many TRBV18 CASSPFGRGLNQPQHF TGTGCCAGCTCACCATTTGGCAGGGGGCTAAATCAGCCCCAGCATTTT
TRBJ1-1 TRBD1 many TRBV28 CASSLSQGLINTEAFF TGTGCCAGCAGTTTATCACAGGGGCTCATAAACACTGAAGCTTTCTTT
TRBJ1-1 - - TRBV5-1 CASSPEGAPNTEAFF TGCGCCAGCAGCCCGGAAGGGGCTCCGAACACTGAAGCTTTCTTT
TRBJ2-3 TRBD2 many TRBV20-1 CSAASGSPDTQYF TGCAGTGCAGCTAGCGGGAGTCCAGATACGCAGTATTTT
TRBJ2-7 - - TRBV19 CASSTNPQTPYEQYF TGTGCCAGTAGTACGAACCCTCAGACACCCTACGAGCAGTACTTC
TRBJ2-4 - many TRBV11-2 CASSLDTGPNIQYF TGTGCCAGCAGTTTAGATACAGGGCCGAACATTCAGTACTTC
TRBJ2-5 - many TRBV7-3 CASSGTVQETQYF TGTGCCAGCAGCGGGACCGTACAAGAGACCCAGTACTTC
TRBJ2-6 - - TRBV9 CASSTGSLGAGANVLTF TGTGCCAGCAGCACAGGGTCACTGGGAGCTGGGGCCAACGTCCTGACTTTC
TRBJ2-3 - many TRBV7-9 CASIQGSGLHTDTQYF TGTGCCAGCATCCAAGGGAGCGGCCTACACACAGATACGCAGTATTTT
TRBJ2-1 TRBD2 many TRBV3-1 CASSQVLAGVLSYNEQFF TGTGCCAGCAGCCAAGTCCTAGCGGGAGTCCTGAGTTACAATGAGCAGTTCTTC
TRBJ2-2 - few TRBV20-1 CSASRYTGELFF TGCAGTGCTAGTCGGTACACCGGGGAGCTGTTTTTT
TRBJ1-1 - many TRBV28 CASSLYDRDEAFF TGTGCCAGCAGTTTGTACGACAGAGATGAAGCTTTCTTT
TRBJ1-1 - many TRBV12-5 CASGLEGYTEAFF TGTGCTAGTGGTTTAGAAGGGTACACTGAAGCTTTCTTT
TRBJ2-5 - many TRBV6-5 CASSYRGGETQYF TGTGCCAGCAGTTACAGGGGCGGCGAGACCCAGTACTTC
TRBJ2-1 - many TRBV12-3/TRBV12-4 CASSLALGPGGDEQFF TGTGCCAGCAGTTTAGCGCTAGGCCCCGGTGGAGATGAGCAGTTCTTC
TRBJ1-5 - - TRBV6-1 CASSRVINQPQHF TGTGCCAGCAGCAGGGTTATCAATCAGCCCCAGCATTTT
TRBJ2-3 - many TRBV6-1 CASSSTGQDTQYF TGTGCCAGCAGTTCAACAGGGCAAGATACGCAGTATTTT
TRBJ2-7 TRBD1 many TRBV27 CASSFNPQGDPYEQYF TGTGCCAGCAGTTTTAATCCCCAGGGGGACCCCTACGAGCAGTACTTC
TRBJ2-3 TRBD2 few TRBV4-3 CASSQGTSRPDTQYF TGCGCCAGCAGCCAAGGGACTAGCCGGCCAGATACGCAGTATTTT
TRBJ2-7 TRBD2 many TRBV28 CASSFSLAGAYEQYF TGTGCCAGCAGTTTCAGCCTAGCGGGAGCCTACGAGCAGTACTTC
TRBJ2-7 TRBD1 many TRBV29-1 CSVGGQGIDEQYF TGCAGCGTTGGGGGACAGGGGATCGACGAGCAGTACTTC
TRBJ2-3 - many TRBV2 CASSAYREDTQYF TGTGCCAGCAGTGCGTACAGGGAAGATACGCAGTATTTT
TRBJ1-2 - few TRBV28 CASSFGGEDRGNYGYTF TGTGCCAGCAGTTTTGGAGGGGAAGACCGAGGGAACTATGGCTACACCTTC
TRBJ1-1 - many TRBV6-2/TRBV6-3 CASSWDLNTEAFF TGTGCCAGCAGTTGGGATCTAAACACTGAAGCTTTCTTT
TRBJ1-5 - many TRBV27 CASSWDGNQPQHF TGTGCCAGCAGTTGGGACGGCAATCAGCCCCAGCATTTT
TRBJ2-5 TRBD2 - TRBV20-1 CSALGPSGRREETQYF TGCAGTGCTCTCGGGCCTAGCGGGAGACGGGAAGAGACCCAGTACTTC
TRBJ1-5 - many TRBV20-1 CSARSKTGWGQPQHF TGCAGTGCTAGATCCAAAACCGGATGGGGTCAGCCCCAGCATTTT
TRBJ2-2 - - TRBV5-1 CASSLGLEVGELFF TGCGCCAGCAGCTTGGGCCTAGAGGTCGGGGAGCTGTTTTTT
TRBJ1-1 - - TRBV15 CATSRVNTGKGNTEAFF TGTGCCACCAGCAGGGTTAATACAGGGAAGGGGAACACTGAAGCTTTCTTT
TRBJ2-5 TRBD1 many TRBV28 CASSLVRGAGGTQYF TGTGCCAGCAGTTTGGTTAGAGGGGCAGGGGGGACCCAGTACTTC
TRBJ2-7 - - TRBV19 CASSREAAYEQYF TGTGCCAGTAGTAGGGAGGCCGCCTACGAGCAGTACTTC
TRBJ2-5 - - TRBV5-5 CASSLVWGEETQYF TGTGCCAGCAGCTTGGTTTGGGGGGAAGAGACCCAGTACTTC